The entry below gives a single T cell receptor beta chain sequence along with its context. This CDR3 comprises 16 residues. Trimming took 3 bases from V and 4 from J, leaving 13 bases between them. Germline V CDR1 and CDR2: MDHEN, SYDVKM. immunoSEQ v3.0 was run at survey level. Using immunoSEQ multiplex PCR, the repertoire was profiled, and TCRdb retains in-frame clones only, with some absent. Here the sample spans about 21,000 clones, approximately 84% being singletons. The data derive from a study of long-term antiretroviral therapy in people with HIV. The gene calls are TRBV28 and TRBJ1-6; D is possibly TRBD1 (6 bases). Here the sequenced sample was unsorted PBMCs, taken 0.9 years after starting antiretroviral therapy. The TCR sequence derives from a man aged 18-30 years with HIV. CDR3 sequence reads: CASSFNRAPYNSPLHF. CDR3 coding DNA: TGTGCCAGCAGTTTTAACAGGGCCCCATATAATTCACCCCTCCACTTT.